Below are 9 T cell receptor beta chains sequenced from a single sample in a study of blood T cell repertoires in COVID-19. Clones were read by immunoSEQ multiplex PCR, and TCRdb kept only the in-frame ones, dropping some. The profile shows approximately 220,000 clones, about four fifths of them singletons. The sequenced sample was PBMCs or T cells enriched from blood (not recorded which). All receptors come from a woman between 40 and 55 years old with acute COVID-19.

The rearrangement joins TRBV7-2 to TRBJ1-6; D ambiguous. The CDR3 contains 12 residues. Trimming took 1 base from V and 11 from J, leaving 6 bases between them. Per the germline V gene, CDR1 is SGHTA and CDR2 is FQGNSA. The CDR3 DNA is TGTGCCAGCAGCTTAGGATGGCCACCCCTCCACTTT. It codes for CASSLGWPPLHF.

This chain links TRBV5-1 with TRBJ1-1, with 8 bases identical to TRBD1. CDR3 size: 11 residues. The junction had 2 bases not matched to a gene; V was cut back by 5 bases and J by 8 bases. CDR1 SGHRS and CDR2 YFSETQ come from the germline V gene. The DNA of the CDR3 is TGCGCCAGCAGGGACAGGGCGGAAGCTTTCTTT. This encodes CASRDRAEAFF.

V usage is TRBV6-5 and J usage is TRBJ1-1; the D is unclear. This CDR3 comprises 14 residues. Trimming took off 4 bases at V and 0 bases at J, with 9 bases between the two ends. The V gene's germline CDR1 is MNHEY and CDR2 SVGAGI. The CDR3 sequence is CASSSRSMNTEAFF. In DNA form, the CDR3 reads TGTGCCAGCAGTTCCCGGAGCATGAACACTGAAGCTTTCTTT.

This chain connects TRBV7-3 to TRBJ1-1, with D maybe TRBD1 (5 bases). V was cut by 0 bases and J by 4 bases, with 9 bases left in between. There are 14 residues in the CDR3. The germline CDR1 and CDR2 sequences are SGHTA and FQGTGA. The CDR3 DNA sequence: TGTGCCAGCAGCTTAACGCCAGGGCCCACTGAAGCTTTCTTT. Protein sequence: CASSLTPGPTEAFF. Drawing the rest from reference TRBV7-3 and TRBJ1-1, the complete variable domain is GAGVSQTPSNKVTEKGKYVELRCDPISGHTALYWYRQSLGQGPEFLIYFQGTGAADDSGLPNDRFFAVRPEGSVSTLKIQRTERGDSAVYLCASSLTPGPTEAFFGQGTRLTVV.

The chain joins TRBV29-1 to TRBJ1-2, with 7 bases that match TRBD1. The CDR3 runs to 13 residues. Germline V gives CDR1 SQVTM, CDR2 ANQGSEA. The V and J ends lost 8 bases and 4 bases, in that order; junction bases with no gene match: 10. CDR3 protein: CSLSTGTAYGYTF. Here the CDR3 DNA reads TGCAGCCTCTCTACCGGGACAGCCTATGGCTACACCTTC. Full variable domain (missing parts from reference TRBV29-1 and TRBJ1-2): SAVISQKPSRDICQRGTSLTIQCQVDSQVTMMFWYRQQPGQSLTLIATANQGSEATYESGFVIDKFPISRPNLTFSTLTVSNMSPEDSSIYLCSLSTGTAYGYTFGSGTRLTVV.

The chain recombines TRBV5-1 with TRBJ2-7; the match to TRBD1 covers 9 bases. The J segment lost 7 bases and the V segment lost 3 bases, leaving 8 bases of the junction unmatched. CDR1 and CDR2 (germline): SGHRS, YFSETQ. This CDR3 is built from 14 residues. The DNA for the CDR3 is TGCGCCAGCAGCTGGAAGACAGGGGGTCGGGAGCAGTACTTC. Translating gives CASSWKTGGREQYF.

The chain combines TRBV14 with TRBJ2-7; 7 nucleotides line up with TRBD1. The germline V gene encodes CDR1 SGHDN and CDR2 FVKESK. J gave up 7 bases and V 2 bases, and 14 bases lay outside the gene matches. The CDR3 consists of 16 residues. CDR3 amino acids: CASSQTRGQVLREQYF. For the CDR3, the DNA is TGTGCCAGCAGCCAAACCCGTGGACAGGTTTTACGAGAGCAGTACTTC.

J is TRBJ1-2 and V is TRBV3-1 (or the pseudogene TRBV3-2); D unresolved. V lost 3 bases and J lost 13, with 18 bases in between. The CDR3 sequence is 13 residues long. Germline CDR1 is LGHDT and CDR2 is YNNKEL (reference sequence). The CDR3 protein is CASSQEGGSPVTF. The CDR3 DNA is TGTGCCAGCAGCCAGGAGGGCGGGTCCCCTGTCACCTTC.

V usage is TRBV2 and J usage is TRBJ1-6; 11 bases match TRBD1. CDR3 length: 15 residues. Unmatched junction bases numbered 8, after V lost 7 bases and J lost 9 bases. The germline V gene has CDR1 SNHLY and CDR2 FYNNEI. DNA for the CDR3: TGTGCCAGCAAGAGGACAGGGGGCGAAGGTTCACCCCTCCACTTT. This codes for CASKRTGGEGSPLHF. The complete variable domain, with remaining parts taken from reference TRBV2 and TRBJ1-6, reads EPEVTQTPSHQVTQMGQEVILRCVPISNHLYFYWYRQILGQKVEFLVSFYNNEISEKSEIFDDQFSVERPDGSNFTLKIRSTKLEDSAMYFCASKRTGGEGSPLHFGNGTRLTVT.